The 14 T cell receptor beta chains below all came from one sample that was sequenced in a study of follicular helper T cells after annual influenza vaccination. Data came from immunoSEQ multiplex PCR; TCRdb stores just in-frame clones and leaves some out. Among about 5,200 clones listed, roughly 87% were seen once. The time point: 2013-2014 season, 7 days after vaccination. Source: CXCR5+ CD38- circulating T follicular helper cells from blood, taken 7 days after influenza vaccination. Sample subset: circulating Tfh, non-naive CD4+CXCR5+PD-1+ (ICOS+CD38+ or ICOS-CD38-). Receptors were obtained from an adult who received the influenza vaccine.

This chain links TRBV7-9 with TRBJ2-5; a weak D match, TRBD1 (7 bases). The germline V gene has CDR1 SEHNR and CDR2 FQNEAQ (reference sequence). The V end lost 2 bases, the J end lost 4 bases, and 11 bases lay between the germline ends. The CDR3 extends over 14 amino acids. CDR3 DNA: TGTGCCAGCAGCTTATACAGGGGAGGAGAGACCCAGTACTTC. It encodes CASSLYRGGETQYF.

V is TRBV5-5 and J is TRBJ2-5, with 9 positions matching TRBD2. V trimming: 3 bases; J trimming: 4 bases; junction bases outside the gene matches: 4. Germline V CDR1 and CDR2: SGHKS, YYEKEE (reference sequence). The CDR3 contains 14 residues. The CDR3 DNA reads TGTGCCAGCAGCTGGACTAGCGTTGGAGAGACCCAGTACTTC. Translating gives CASSWTSVGETQYF.

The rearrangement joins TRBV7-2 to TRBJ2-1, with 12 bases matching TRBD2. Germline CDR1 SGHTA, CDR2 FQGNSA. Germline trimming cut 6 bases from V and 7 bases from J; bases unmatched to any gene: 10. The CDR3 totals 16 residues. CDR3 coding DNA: TGTGCCAGCAGTCGGACTAGCGGGGCTGTAGAAAATGAGCAGTTCTTC. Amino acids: CASSRTSGAVENEQFF.

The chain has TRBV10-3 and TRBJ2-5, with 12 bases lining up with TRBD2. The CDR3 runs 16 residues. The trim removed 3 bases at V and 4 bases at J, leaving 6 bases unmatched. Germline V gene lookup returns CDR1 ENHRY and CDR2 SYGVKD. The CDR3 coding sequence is TGTGCCATCAGTGAAAGGCCTAGCGGGAGGGGAGAGACCCAGTACTTC. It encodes CAISERPSGRGETQYF.

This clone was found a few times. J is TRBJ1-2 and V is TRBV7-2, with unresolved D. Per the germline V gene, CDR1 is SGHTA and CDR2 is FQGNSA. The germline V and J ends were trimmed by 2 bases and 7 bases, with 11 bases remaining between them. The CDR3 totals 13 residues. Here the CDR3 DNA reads TGTGCCAGCAGCTTATTGGGGAGTTTTGGCTACACCTTC. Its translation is CASSLLGSFGYTF.

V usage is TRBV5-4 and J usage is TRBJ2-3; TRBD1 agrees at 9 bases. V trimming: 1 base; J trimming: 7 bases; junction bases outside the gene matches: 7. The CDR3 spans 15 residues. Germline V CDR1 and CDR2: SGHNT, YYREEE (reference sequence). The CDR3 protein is CASSLLQGAGYTQYF. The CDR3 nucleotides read TGTGCCAGCAGCTTGTTACAGGGGGCAGGGTATACGCAGTATTTT.

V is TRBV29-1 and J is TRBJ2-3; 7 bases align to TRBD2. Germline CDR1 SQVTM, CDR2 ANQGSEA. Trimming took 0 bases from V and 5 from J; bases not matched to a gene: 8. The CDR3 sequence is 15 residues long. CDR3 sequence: CSVEDWAGAVDTQYF. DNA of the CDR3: TGCAGCGTTGAAGATTGGGCGGGAGCCGTAGATACGCAGTATTTT.

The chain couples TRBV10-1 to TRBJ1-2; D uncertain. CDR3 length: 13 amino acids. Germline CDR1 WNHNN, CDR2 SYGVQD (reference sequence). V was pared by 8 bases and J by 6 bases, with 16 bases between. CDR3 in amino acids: CASSRFREDGYTF. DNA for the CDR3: TGCGCCAGCTCAAGGTTTCGGGAGGATGGCTACACCTTC.

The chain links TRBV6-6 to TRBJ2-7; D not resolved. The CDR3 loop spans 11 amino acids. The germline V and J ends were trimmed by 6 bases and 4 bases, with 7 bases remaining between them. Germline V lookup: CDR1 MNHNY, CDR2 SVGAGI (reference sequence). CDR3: CASRGQYEQYF. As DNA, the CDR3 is TGTGCCAGCAGGGGCCAATACGAGCAGTACTTC.

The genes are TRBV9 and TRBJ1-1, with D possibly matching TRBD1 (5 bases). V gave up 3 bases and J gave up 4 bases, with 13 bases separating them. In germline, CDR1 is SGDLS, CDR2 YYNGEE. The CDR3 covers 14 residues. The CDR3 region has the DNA TGTGCCAGCAGCGCGATACGGGGGGGCACTGAAGCTTTCTTT. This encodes CASSAIRGGTEAFF.

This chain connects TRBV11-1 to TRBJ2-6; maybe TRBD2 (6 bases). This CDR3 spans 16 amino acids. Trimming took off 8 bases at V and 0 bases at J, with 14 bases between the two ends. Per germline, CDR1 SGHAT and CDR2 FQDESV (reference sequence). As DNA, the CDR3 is TGTGCCAGCCCTCGTTGGGAGGTCTCTGGGGCCAACGTCCTGACTTTC. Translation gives CASPRWEVSGANVLTF.

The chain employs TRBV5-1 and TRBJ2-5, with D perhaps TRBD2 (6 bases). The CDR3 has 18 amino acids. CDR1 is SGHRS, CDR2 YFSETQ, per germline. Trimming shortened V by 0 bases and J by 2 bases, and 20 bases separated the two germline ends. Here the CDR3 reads CASSLVGGRPEHQETQYF. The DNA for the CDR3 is TGCGCCAGCAGCTTGGTGGGGGGAAGACCTGAGCATCAAGAGACCCAGTACTTC.

The CDR3 DNA sequence: TGTGCCAGCAGTTGGTCAGGGGTGGACAATCAGCCCCAGCATTTT. This sequence encodes CASSWSGVDNQPQHF. The gene calls are TRBV27 and TRBJ1-5; D is perhaps TRBD1 (6 bases). The V gene lost 4 bases and the J gene lost 3 bases, with 13 bases spanning the gap. CDR1 is MNHEY, CDR2 SMNVEV, per germline (reference sequence). This CDR3 is 15 amino acids long.

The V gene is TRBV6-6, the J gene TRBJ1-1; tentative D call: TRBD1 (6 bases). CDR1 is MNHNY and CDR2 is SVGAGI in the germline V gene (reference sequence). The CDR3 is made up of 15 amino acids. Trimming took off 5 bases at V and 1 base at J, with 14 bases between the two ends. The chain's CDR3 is CASSKNHRENTEAFF. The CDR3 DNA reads TGTGCCAGCAGTAAAAACCACAGGGAGAACACTGAAGCTTTCTTT.